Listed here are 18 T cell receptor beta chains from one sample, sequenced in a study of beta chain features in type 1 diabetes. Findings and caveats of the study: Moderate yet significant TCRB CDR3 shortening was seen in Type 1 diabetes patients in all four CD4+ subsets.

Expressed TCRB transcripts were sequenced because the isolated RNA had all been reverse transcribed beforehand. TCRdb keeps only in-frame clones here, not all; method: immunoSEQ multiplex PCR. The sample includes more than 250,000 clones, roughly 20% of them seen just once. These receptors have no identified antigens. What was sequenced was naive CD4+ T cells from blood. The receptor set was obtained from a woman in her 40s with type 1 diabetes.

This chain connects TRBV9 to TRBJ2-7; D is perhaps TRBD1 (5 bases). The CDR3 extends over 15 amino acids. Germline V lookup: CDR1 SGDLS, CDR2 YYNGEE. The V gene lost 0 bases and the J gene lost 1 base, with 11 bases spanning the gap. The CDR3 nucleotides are TGTGCCAGCAGCGTAGGGGGCACCGTTTCCTACGAGCAGTACTTC. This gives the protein CASSVGGTVSYEQYF. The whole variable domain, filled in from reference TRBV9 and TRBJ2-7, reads DSGVTQTPKHLITATGQRVTLRCSPRSGDLSVYWYQQSLDQGLQFLIQYYNGEERAKGNILERFSAQQFPDLHSELNLSSLELGDSALYFCASSVGGTVSYEQYFGPGTRLTVT.

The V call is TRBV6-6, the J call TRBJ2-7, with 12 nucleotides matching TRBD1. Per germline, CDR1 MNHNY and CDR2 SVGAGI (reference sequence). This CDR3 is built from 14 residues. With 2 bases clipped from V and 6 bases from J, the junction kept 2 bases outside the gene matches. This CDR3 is CASSYRDRGLEQYF. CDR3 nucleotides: TGTGCCAGCAGTTACCGGGACAGGGGGCTCGAGCAGTACTTC.

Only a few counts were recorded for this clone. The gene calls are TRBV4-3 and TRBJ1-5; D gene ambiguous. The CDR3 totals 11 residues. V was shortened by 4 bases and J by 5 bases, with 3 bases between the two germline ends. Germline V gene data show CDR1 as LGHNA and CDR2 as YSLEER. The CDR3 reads CASSPYQPQHF. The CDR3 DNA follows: TGCGCCAGCAGCCCATATCAGCCCCAGCATTTT.

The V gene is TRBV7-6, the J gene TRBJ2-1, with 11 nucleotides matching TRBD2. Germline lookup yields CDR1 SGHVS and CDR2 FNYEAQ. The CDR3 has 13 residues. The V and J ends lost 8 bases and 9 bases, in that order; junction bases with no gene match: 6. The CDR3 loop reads CASRSGRAGEQFF. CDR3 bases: TGTGCCAGCCGTAGCGGGAGGGCCGGTGAGCAGTTCTTC.

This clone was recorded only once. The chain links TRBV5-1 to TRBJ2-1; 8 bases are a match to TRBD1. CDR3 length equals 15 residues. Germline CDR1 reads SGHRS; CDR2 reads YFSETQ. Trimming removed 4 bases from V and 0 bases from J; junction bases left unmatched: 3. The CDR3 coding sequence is TGCGCCAGCAGCCCGACAGGGGACTCCTACAATGAGCAGTTCTTC. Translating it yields CASSPTGDSYNEQFF.

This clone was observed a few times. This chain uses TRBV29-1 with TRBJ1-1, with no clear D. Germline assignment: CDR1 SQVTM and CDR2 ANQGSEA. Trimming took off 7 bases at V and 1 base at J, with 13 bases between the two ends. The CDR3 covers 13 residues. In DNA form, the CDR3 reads TGCAGCGCCCGCGGGGATGGGAACACTGAAGCTTTCTTT. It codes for CSARGDGNTEAFF.

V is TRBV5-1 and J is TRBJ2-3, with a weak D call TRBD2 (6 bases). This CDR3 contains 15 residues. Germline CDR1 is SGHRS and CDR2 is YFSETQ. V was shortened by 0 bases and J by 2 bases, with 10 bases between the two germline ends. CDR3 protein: CASSLASGATDTQYF. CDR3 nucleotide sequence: TGCGCCAGCAGCTTGGCCTCGGGAGCCACAGATACGCAGTATTTT.

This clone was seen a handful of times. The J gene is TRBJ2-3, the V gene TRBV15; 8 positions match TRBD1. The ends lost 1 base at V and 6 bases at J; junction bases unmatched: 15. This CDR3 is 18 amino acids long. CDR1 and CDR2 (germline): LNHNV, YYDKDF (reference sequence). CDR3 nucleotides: TGTGCCACCAGCAGAGGGCCCACCCGGGGCAGGGGGCACGATACGCAGTATTTT. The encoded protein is CATSRGPTRGRGHDTQYF.

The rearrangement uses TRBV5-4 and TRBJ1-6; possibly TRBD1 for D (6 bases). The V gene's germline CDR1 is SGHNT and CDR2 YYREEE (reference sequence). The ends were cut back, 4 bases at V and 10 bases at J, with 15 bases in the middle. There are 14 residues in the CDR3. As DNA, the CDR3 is TGTGCCAGCAGCCCCGGACAGATTAAGTCACCCCTCCACTTT. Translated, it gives CASSPGQIKSPLHF.

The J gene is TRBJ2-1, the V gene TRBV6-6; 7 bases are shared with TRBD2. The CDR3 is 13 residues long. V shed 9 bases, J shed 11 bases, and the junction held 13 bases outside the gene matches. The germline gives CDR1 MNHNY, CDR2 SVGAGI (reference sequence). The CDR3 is CASGLVIRGQQFF. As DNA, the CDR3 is TGTGCCAGTGGACTAGTCATCAGAGGCCAGCAGTTCTTC.

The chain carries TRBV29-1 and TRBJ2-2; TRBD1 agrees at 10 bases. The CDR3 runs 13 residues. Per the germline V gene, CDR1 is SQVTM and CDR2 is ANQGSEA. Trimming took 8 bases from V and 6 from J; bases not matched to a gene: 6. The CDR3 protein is CSSGGQGAGELFF. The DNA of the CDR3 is TGCAGCTCGGGCGGACAGGGGGCCGGGGAGCTGTTTTTT.

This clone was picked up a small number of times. The CDR3 DNA reads as TGCGCCAGCAGCTTGAACCCACAGGGGGGAAACACTGAAGCTTTCTTT. Translating it yields CASSLNPQGGNTEAFF. This rearrangement joins TRBV5-1 to TRBJ1-1, with 8 bases matching TRBD1. Germline CDR1 reads SGHRS; CDR2 reads YFSETQ. The CDR3 sequence is 16 residues long. The V and J ends lost 1 base and 2 bases, in that order; junction bases with no gene match: 7.

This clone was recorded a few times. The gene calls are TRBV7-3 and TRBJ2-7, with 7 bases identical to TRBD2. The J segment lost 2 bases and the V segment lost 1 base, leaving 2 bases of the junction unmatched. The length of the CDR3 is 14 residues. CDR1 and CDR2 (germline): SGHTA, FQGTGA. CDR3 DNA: TGTGCCAGCAGCTTAATAGCGGGCCCCTACGAGCAGTACTTC. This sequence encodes CASSLIAGPYEQYF.

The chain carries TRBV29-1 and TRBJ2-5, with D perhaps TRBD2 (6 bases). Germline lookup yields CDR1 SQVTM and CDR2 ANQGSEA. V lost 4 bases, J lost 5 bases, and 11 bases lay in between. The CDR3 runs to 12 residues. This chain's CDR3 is CSVVEGGETQYF. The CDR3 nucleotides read TGCAGCGTTGTCGAGGGAGGTGAGACCCAGTACTTC.

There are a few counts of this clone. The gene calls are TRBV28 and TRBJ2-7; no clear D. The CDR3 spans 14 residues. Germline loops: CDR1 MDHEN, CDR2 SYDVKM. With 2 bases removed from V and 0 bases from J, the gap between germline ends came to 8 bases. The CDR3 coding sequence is TGTGCCAGCAGTTTAGTCCATAGCTCCTACGAGCAGTACTTC. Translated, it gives CASSLVHSSYEQYF.

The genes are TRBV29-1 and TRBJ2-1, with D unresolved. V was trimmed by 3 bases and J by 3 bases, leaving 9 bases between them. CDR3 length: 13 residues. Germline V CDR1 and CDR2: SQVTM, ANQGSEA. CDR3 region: CSVDVRNYNEQFF. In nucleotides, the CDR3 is TGCAGCGTTGACGTCAGAAACTACAATGAGCAGTTCTTC.

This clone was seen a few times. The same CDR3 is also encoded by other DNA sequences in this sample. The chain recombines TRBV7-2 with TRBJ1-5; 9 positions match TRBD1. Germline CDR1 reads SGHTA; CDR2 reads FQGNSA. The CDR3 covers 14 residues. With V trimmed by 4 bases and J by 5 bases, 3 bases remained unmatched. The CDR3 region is CASSSGQGDQPQHF. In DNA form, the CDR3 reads TGTGCCAGCAGCTCGGGACAGGGCGATCAGCCCCAGCATTTT.

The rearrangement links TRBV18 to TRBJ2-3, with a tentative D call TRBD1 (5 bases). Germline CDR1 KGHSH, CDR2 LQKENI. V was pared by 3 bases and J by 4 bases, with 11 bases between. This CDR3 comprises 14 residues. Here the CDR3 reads CASSPTPGPDTQYF. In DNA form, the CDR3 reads TGTGCCAGCTCACCCACCCCAGGGCCAGATACGCAGTATTTT.